This passage covers 24 T cell receptor beta chains from one sample sequenced in a study of shared clonotypes between healthy human individuals. The repertoire was sequenced with immunoSEQ multiplex PCR; TCRdb's copy has only in-frame clones and lacks some. The table has about 2.4 million clones, approximately 90% seen once. The specimen was naive CD4+ T cells sorted from blood. The subset denotes: CD45RA+ positively selected. The receptors were gathered from a young man in good health.

This chain links TRBV2 with TRBJ2-3; no clear D. With 4 bases removed from V and 5 bases from J, the gap between germline ends came to 10 bases. The CDR3 sequence is 13 residues long. The germline V gene has CDR1 SNHLY and CDR2 FYNNEI. The CDR3 DNA is TGTGCCAGCAGTGTCAGGCCCGGAGATACGCAGTATTTT. Protein: CASSVRPGDTQYF.

This clone appeared a single time. This sample also contains other DNA sequences that code for the same CDR3. The rearrangement uses TRBV2 and TRBJ1-2, with 7 bases matching TRBD1. The CDR3 has 13 amino acids. Per germline, CDR1 SNHLY and CDR2 FYNNEI. V trimming: 5 bases; J trimming: 4 bases; junction bases outside the gene matches: 4. CDR3 in amino acids: CASSRGTAYGYTF. The CDR3 coding sequence is TGTGCCAGCAGTAGAGGGACAGCCTATGGCTACACCTTC.

This sequence joins TRBV6-6 and TRBJ1-2, with D tentatively TRBD1 (5 bases). The CDR3 spans 14 residues. The V end was cut by 7 bases, the J end by 8 bases, with 20 bases between. Germline-derived CDR1 and CDR2 are MNHNY and SVGAGI (reference sequence). CDR3 sequence: CASTQALEPSGYTF. CDR3 nucleotides: TGTGCCAGCACACAGGCCTTGGAACCGTCCGGCTACACCTTC.

The table lists this clone with a count of one. The chain couples TRBV19 to TRBJ1-5; 9 bases match TRBD1. Trimming took 1 base from V and 4 from J; bases not matched to a gene: 5. There are 16 residues in the CDR3. CDR1 and CDR2 from the germline V gene are LNHDA and SQIVND (reference sequence). The CDR3 loop is CASSIGDRAGNQPQHF. Here the CDR3 DNA reads TGTGCCAGTAGTATAGGGGACAGGGCTGGAAATCAGCCCCAGCATTTT.

This sequence joins TRBV7-9 and TRBJ2-7, with a tentative D call TRBD1 (6 bases). The CDR3 is made up of 14 amino acids. The germline V gene encodes CDR1 SEHNR and CDR2 FQNEAQ (reference sequence). Trimming cost V 1 base and J 4 bases, with 11 bases left between them. Written as DNA, the CDR3 is TGTGCCAGCAGCTTAGAACAGGGCTGGTACGAGCAGTACTTC. Its translation: CASSLEQGWYEQYF.

A word on this clone: The sample has other DNA sequences that encode this CDR3 too. The chain is built from TRBV5-1 and TRBJ2-1; 7 nucleotides align to TRBD1. The V and J ends lost 3 bases and 0 bases, in that order; junction bases with no gene match: 0. Germline loops: CDR1 SGHRS, CDR2 YFSETQ. CDR3 size: 14 residues. This CDR3 is CASSSGGSYNEQFF. The CDR3 coding sequence is TGCGCCAGCAGCTCAGGGGGCTCCTACAATGAGCAGTTCTTC.

Note on this clone: Distinct nucleotide sequences in the sample also encode this CDR3. V usage is TRBV5-1 and J usage is TRBJ1-2; D is possibly TRBD1 (5 bases). V was pared by 0 bases and J by 2 bases, with 5 bases between. Germline CDR1 reads SGHRS; CDR2 reads YFSETQ. The CDR3 runs 13 residues. CDR3 nucleotide sequence: TGCGCCAGCAGCTTGGGGACAAACTATGGCTACACCTTC. It specifies CASSLGTNYGYTF.

This chain uses TRBV18 with TRBJ2-6; D may match TRBD1 or TRBD2 (5 bases each). V lost 5 bases and J lost 3, with 11 bases in between. The CDR3 runs 15 residues. Germline CDR1 KGHSH, CDR2 LQKENI. The CDR3 bases are TGTGCCAGCTCAACCCCAGGGAGTGGGGCCAACGTCCTGACTTTC. Translation: CASSTPGSGANVLTF.

In its sample, this clone was seen once. The chain combines TRBV6-1 with TRBJ2-1, with D hard to call. This CDR3 spans 12 amino acids. Germline CDR1 is MNHNS and CDR2 is SASEGT. V gave up 3 bases and J gave up 12 bases, with 12 bases separating them. CDR3 amino acids: CASSDNFAGQFF. CDR3 DNA sequence: TGTGCCAGCAGTGATAACTTCGCAGGGCAGTTCTTC.

The chain uses TRBV10-3 and TRBJ2-7; 7 nucleotides align to TRBD2. This CDR3 region has 14 residues. V gave up 6 bases and J gave up 0 bases; unmatched junction bases: 5. Germline assignment: CDR1 ENHRY and CDR2 SYGVKD. CDR3: CAIRGASGSYEQYF. CDR3 sequence (DNA): TGTGCCATCAGAGGGGCTAGCGGCTCCTACGAGCAGTACTTC.

The chain carries TRBV4-2 and TRBJ2-7; TRBD2 is a possible D gene (5 bases). The CDR3 totals 15 residues. CDR1 is LGHNA and CDR2 is YNFKEQ in the germline V gene. V was pared by 2 bases and J by 3 bases, with 14 bases between. DNA of the CDR3: TGTGCCAGCAGCCAAAGGACTGGGTACAACTACGAGCAGTACTTC. Its translation: CASSQRTGYNYEQYF.

CDR3 sequence reads: CASSSGAGENQPQHF. DNA for the CDR3: TGTGCCAGCAGCTCAGGGGCGGGGGAGAATCAGCCCCAGCATTTT. The rearrangement links TRBV7-2 to TRBJ1-5; a possible D gene is TRBD1 (6 bases). CDR3 length equals 15 residues. V shed 4 bases and J shed 4 bases, with 14 bases lying between them. Germline V gene data show CDR1 as SGHTA and CDR2 as FQGNSA.

This chain links TRBV9 with TRBJ2-1; no definite D call. The CDR3 totals 12 residues. V dropped 3 bases and J dropped 9 bases, with 10 bases sitting between them. The germline CDR1 and CDR2 sequences are SGDLS and YYNGEE. CDR3 in amino acids: CASSGVRVEQFF. CDR3 bases: TGTGCCAGCAGCGGCGTGAGAGTTGAGCAGTTCTTC. Full variable domain (remainder filled in from reference TRBV9 and TRBJ2-1): DSGVTQTPKHLITATGQRVTLRCSPRSGDLSVYWYQQSLDQGLQFLIQYYNGEERAKGNILERFSAQQFPDLHSELNLSSLELGDSALYFCASSGVRVEQFFGPGTRLTVL.

V usage is TRBV6-6 and J usage is TRBJ2-1; a possible D gene is TRBD2 (6 bases). Between the trimmed V and J ends, which lost 6 bases and 9 bases, there was a span of 18 bases. Germline V gene lookup returns CDR1 MNHNY and CDR2 SVGAGI (reference sequence). The CDR3 has 14 amino acids. Here the CDR3 reads CASSLRPEGGEQFF. As DNA, the CDR3 is TGTGCCAGCAGCCTAAGGCCGGAGGGCGGTGAGCAGTTCTTC.

The chain recombines TRBV2 with TRBJ1-2; D unclear. The CDR3 covers 15 residues. Trimming shortened V by 2 bases and J by 4 bases, and 14 bases separated the two germline ends. Germline CDR1 SNHLY, CDR2 FYNNEI. CDR3 region: CASSEYDLGSYGYTF. CDR3 DNA: TGTGCCAGCAGTGAATACGACCTGGGGAGCTATGGCTACACCTTC.

This sequence joins TRBV5-1 and TRBJ2-7; 10 bases align to TRBD2. After removal of 0 bases from V and 1 base from J, the junction contained 7 bases not matched to a gene. The CDR3 loop spans 17 amino acids. CDR1 SGHRS and CDR2 YFSETQ come from the germline V gene. CDR3 bases: TGCGCCAGCAGCTTGGGTGTTAGCGGGAGGACGTCCTACGAGCAGTACTTC. Translation gives CASSLGVSGRTSYEQYF. Full variable domain (missing parts from reference TRBV5-1 and TRBJ2-7): KAGVTQTPRYLIKTRGQQVTLSCSPISGHRSVSWYQQTPGQGLQFLFEYFSETQRNKGNFPGRFSGRQFSNSRSEMNVSTLELGDSALYLCASSLGVSGRTSYEQYFGPGTRLTVT.

V and J are TRBV28 and TRBJ2-5; TRBD1 aligns across 10 bases. V lost 5 bases and J lost 2; bases outside the gene matches: 8. Germline CDR1 and CDR2: MDHEN and SYDVKM. This CDR3 is built from 16 residues. The CDR3 here is CASSRRQGAGQETQYF. The CDR3 DNA reads TGTGCCAGCAGTAGACGACAGGGGGCTGGTCAAGAGACCCAGTACTTC.

V gene TRBV10-2 combines with J gene TRBJ2-1; TRBD2 matches 10 bases. V lost 5 bases and J lost 3; bases outside the gene matches: 1. This CDR3 region has 14 residues. CDR1 and CDR2 (germline): WSHSY, SAAADI. The CDR3 loop reads CASSLAGGYNEQFF. DNA for the CDR3: TGCGCCAGCAGTTTAGCGGGGGGCTACAATGAGCAGTTCTTC.

The rearrangement joins TRBV5-1 to TRBJ2-5; D remains unclear. CDR3 length: 14 amino acids. Germline CDR1 reads SGHRS; CDR2 reads YFSETQ. V was shortened by 1 base and J by 4 bases, with 11 bases between the two germline ends. In DNA, the CDR3 is TGCGCCAGCAGCTTGACGGTGGGGTTAGAGACCCAGTACTTC. It specifies CASSLTVGLETQYF.

V and J are TRBV27 and TRBJ2-5; weak D call: TRBD2 (5 bases). Germline V lookup: CDR1 MNHEY, CDR2 SMNVEV (reference sequence). There are 15 residues in the CDR3. V was shortened by 3 bases and J by 2 bases, with 13 bases between the two germline ends. CDR3 protein: CASSFSGMLQETQYF. The CDR3 DNA follows: TGTGCCAGCAGTTTTTCGGGGATGCTACAAGAGACCCAGTACTTC.

The rearrangement links TRBV12-5 to TRBJ2-3, with 14 bases fitting TRBD2. CDR1 is LGHNT, CDR2 FRNRAP, per germline. This CDR3 has 17 amino acids. With V trimmed by 3 bases and J by 3 bases, 5 bases remained unmatched. CDR3 region: CASGFGTSGSGTDTQYF. CDR3 nucleotide sequence: TGTGCTAGTGGTTTTGGGACTAGCGGGAGTGGGACAGATACGCAGTATTTT.

This chain connects TRBV19 to TRBJ2-1, with TRBD2 matching over 7 bases. The CDR3 is made up of 15 amino acids. The V and J ends lost 5 bases and 4 bases, in that order; junction bases with no gene match: 8. Germline values: CDR1 LNHDA, CDR2 SQIVND (reference sequence). The DNA of the CDR3 is TGTGCCAGTAGTCCGACGGGAGGCCAATACAATGAGCAGTTCTTC. This encodes CASSPTGGQYNEQFF.

The CDR3 coding sequence is TGTGCCAGCAGTTACTCGATCCGGGGGAGGGGGACTGAAGCTTTCTTT. Amino acid sequence: CASSYSIRGRGTEAFF. The rearrangement uses TRBV6-5 and TRBJ1-1, with a tentative D call TRBD1 (6 bases). CDR3 length: 16 amino acids. The germline CDR1 and CDR2 sequences are MNHEY and SVGAGI. V lost 0 bases and J lost 5, with 16 bases in between.

The chain employs TRBV10-1 and TRBJ2-3, with D maybe TRBD1 (5 bases). CDR1 WNHNN and CDR2 SYGVQD come from the germline V gene (reference sequence). Trimming stripped 8 bases from V and 4 bases from J, with 10 bases between. There are 12 residues in the CDR3. The CDR3 loop reads CASGVGADTQYF. CDR3 in DNA: TGCGCCAGCGGGGTAGGGGCAGATACGCAGTATTTT.